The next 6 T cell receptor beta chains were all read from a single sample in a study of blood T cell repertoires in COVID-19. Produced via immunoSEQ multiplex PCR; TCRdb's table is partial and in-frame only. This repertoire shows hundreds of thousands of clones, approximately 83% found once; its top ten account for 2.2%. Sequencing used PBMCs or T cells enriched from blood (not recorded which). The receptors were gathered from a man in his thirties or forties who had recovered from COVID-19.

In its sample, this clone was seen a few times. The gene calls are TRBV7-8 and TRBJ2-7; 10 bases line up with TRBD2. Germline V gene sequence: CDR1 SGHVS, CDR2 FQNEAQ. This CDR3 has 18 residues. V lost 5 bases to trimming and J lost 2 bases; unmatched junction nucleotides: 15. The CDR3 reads CASSPWRVLAGAAYEQYF. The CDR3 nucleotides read TGTGCCAGCAGCCCCTGGCGCGTTCTAGCGGGGGCCGCCTACGAGCAGTACTTC.

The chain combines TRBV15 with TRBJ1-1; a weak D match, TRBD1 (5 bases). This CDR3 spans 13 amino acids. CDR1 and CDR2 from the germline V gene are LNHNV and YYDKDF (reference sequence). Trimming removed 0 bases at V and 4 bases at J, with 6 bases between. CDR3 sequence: CATSRDRGTEAFF. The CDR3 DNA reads TGTGCCACCAGCAGAGATAGGGGCACTGAAGCTTTCTTT.

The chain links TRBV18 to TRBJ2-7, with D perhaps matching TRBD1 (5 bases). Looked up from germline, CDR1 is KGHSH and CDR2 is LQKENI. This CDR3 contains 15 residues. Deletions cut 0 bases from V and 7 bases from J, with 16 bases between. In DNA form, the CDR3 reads TGTGCCAGCTCACCACCGGTCTCAGGGTCGAGAGAGCAGTACTTC. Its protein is CASSPPVSGSREQYF.

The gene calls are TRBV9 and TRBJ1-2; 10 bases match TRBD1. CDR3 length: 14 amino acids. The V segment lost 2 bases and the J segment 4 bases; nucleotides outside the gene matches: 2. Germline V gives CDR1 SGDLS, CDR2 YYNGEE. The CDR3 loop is CASSVGQGGYGYTF. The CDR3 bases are TGTGCCAGCAGCGTTGGACAGGGGGGCTATGGCTACACCTTC.

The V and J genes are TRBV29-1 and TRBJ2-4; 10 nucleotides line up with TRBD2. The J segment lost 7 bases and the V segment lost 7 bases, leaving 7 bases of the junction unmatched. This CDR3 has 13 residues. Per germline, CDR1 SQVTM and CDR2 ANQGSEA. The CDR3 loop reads CSASGGASNIQYF. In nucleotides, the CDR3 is TGCAGCGCCAGCGGGGGGGCCTCTAACATTCAGTACTTC.

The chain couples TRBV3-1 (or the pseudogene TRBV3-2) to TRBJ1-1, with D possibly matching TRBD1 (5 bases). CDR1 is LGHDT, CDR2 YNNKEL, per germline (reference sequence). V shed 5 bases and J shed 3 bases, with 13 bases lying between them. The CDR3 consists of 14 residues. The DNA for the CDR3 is TGTGCCAGCAGCTTCAGGGATGGAGACACTGAAGCTTTCTTT. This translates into CASSFRDGDTEAFF.